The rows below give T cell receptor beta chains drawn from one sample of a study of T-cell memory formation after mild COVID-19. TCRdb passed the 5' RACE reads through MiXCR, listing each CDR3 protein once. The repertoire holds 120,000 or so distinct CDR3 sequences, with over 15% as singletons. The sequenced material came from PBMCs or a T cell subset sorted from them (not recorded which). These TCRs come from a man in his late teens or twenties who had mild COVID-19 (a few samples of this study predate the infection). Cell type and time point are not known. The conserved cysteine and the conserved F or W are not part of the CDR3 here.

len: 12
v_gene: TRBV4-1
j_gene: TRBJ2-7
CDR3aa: ASRPGTSFYEQY

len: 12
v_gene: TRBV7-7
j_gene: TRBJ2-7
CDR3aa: ASSSSTGSGEQY

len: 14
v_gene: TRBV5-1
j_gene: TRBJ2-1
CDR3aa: ASSLAPTGFPSEQF

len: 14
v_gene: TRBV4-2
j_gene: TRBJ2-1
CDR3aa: ASSQAGRGLYNEQF

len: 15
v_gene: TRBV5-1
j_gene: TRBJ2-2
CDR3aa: ASSLATGQGGTGELF

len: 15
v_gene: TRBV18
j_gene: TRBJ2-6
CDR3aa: ASSHGQGWMGANVLT

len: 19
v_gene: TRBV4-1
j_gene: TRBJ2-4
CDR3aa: ASSQDWGQGRRGLAKNIQY

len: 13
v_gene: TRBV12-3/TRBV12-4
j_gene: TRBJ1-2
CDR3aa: ASSQPGQGAYGYT

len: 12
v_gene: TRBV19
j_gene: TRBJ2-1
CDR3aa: ATPTVSSYNEQF

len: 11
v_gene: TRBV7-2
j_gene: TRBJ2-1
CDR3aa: ASSLDRGGEQF

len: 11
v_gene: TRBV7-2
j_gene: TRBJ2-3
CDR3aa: ASKDGTTDTQY

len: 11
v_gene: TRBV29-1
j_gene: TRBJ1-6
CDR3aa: SASQGANSPLH

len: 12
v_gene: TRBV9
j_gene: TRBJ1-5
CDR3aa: ASSVGGNGQPQH

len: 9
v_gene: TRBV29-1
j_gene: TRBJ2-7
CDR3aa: SVGQGWEQY

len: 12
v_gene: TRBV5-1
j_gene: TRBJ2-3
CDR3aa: ASSFSGGEDTQY

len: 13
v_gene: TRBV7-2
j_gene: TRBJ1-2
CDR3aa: ASTPSPGAIYGYT

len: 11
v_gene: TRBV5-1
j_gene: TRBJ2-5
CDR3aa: ASRQSGQETQY

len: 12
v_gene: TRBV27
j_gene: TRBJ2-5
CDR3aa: ASSFAGAGETQY

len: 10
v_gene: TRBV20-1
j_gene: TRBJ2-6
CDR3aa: VGSSGANVLT

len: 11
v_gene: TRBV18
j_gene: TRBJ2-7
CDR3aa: ASSETSTYEQY

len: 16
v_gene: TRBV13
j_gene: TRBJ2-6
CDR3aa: ASSWRQGKTSGANVLT

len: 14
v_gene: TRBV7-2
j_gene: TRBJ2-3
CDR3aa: ASSSRTSGGADTQY

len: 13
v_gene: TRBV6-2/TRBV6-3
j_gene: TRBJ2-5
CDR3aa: ASSYSQVGTETQY

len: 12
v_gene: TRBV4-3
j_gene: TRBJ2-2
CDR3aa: ASGRTANTGELF

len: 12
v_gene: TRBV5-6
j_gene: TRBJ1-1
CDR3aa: ASSSDRGRVEAF

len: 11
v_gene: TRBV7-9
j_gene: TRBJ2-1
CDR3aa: ASSPGQGTEQF

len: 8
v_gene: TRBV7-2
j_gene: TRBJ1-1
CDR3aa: ASSYTEAF

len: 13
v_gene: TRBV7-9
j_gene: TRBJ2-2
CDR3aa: ASSPRLAGGRELF

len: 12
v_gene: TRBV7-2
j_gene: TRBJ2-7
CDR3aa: ASSFVQGAYEQY

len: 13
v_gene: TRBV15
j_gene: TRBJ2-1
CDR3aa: ATRRTGTRGNEQF

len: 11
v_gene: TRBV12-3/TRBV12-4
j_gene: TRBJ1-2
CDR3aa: ASSLTGGHGYT

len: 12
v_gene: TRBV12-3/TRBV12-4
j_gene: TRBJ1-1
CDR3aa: ASSEMSVGTEAF

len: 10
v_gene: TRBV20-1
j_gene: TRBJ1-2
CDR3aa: SAKRDDYGYT

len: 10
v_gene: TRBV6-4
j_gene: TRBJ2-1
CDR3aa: ASSDRGGPQF

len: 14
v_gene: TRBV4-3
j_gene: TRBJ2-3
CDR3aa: ASSQLRDTGTDTQY

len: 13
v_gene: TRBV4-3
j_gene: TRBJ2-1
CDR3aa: ASSQEPQGHNEQF

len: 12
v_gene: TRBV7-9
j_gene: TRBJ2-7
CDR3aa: ASSLQGLVDEQY

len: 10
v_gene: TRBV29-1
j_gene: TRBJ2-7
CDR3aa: SVGTWDYEQY

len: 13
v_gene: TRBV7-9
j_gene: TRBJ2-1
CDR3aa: ASSLRQGRYNEQF

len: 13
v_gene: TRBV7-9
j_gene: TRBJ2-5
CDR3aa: ASSFWGGSKETQY

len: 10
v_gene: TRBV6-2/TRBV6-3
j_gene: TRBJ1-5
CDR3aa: ASTQGNQPQH

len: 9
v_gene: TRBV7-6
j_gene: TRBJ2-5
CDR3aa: ASSLAGFQY

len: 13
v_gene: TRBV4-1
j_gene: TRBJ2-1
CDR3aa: ASSQEAESYNEQF

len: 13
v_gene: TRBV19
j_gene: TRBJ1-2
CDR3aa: ASNLRDGANYGYT

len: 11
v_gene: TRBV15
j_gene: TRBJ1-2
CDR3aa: ATRAGGNYGYT

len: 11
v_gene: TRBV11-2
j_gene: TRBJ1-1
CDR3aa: ASSFRSNTEAF